The entry below describes one TCR beta chain. Germline CDR1 and CDR2: KGHSH and LQKENI. Trimming removed 3 bases from V and 0 bases from J, with 12 bases in between. The CDR3 extends over 16 amino acids. This specimen comes from a study of long-term antiretroviral therapy in people with HIV. At survey level, the immunoSEQ assay was run in its v3.0 version. Method: immunoSEQ multiplex PCR; TCRdb's copy keeps in-frame clones and lacks some. This sample has tens of thousands of clones, with 65% to 90% found just once. This TCR came from a young woman with HIV. J is TRBJ1-5 and V is TRBV18; a possible D gene is TRBD1 (6 bases). The material was unsorted PBMCs, obtained 1.8 years before starting antiretroviral therapy. In DNA form, the CDR3 reads TGTGCCAGCTCACCGACGATGGACAGTAGCAATCAGCCCCAGCATTTT. It yields the protein CASSPTMDSSNQPQHF.